This T cell receptor (beta chain) was obtained from a study of metastatic and nonmetastatic thyroid tumors. As for the study in general: For malignant and benign thyroid patients, tumor or nodule tissue and blood were the sources whose repertoires were compared. Study-wide results and limits: Reportedly, malignant thyroid tumors had significantly higher TCR beta diversity than benign nodules, in blood and tumor.

Per the authors' pipeline: To classify distant metastasis in papillary thyroid cancer, a model was built from CDR3 differences across clinicopathological groups. TCRdb reprocessed the PCR reads via MiXCR. V and J calls and clone size were set by TCRdb, not the authors. The sample carries about 41,000 clones, around 24% recorded once. CDR3 length: 15 amino acids. CDR1 is LGHDT, CDR2 YNNKEL, per germline (reference sequence). The germline V and J ends were trimmed by 4 bases and 5 bases, with 17 bases remaining between them. Details on this clone: Antigen unknown.

Thyroid surgery was performed in patients who had received no treatment beforehand. The V call is TRBV3-1, the J call TRBJ1-1; D possibly corresponds to TRBD1 (6 bases). The receptor comes from a female donor with papillary thyroid cancer or a benign thyroid nodule (not recorded which). Some clones in this sample may be carry-over from other donors' samples. The sample comprised tumor tissue. The CDR3 region is CASSREGGSTTEAFF. In DNA, the CDR3 is TGTGCCAGCAGCCGGGAGGGGGGGAGTACAACTGAAGCTTTCTTT.